A single sample is the source of the 9 T cell receptor beta chains below, sequenced in a study of identical twins. TCRdb reprocessed the 5' RACE reads with MiXCR, giving one entry per CDR3 protein. The table has roughly 690,000 distinct CDR3 sequences, approximately 6% seen once; the top ten hold roughly 1.8%. Sequenced sample: naive T cells sorted from blood. The receptors stem from a man younger than 35 in good health.

This clonotype was recorded many times. This rearrangement joins TRBV7-8 to TRBJ2-7; 8 positions match TRBD2. Germline lookup yields CDR1 SGHVS and CDR2 FQNEAQ. This CDR3 is 14 amino acids long. Trimming at V came to 0 bases and at J to 9 bases, leaving 7 bases not matched to a gene. The CDR3 protein is CASSLAPGGYWQYV. CDR3 nucleotide sequence: TGTGCCAGCAGCTTAGCGCCGGGAGGGTACTGGCAGTACGTC.

This clonotype was seen more than once but under ten times. The chain uses TRBV29-1 and TRBJ1-2; 11 nucleotides line up with TRBD1. The V gene's germline CDR1 is SQVTM and CDR2 ANQGSEA. The CDR3 has 14 residues. J lost 3 bases, V lost 4 bases, and 4 bases had no gene match. The CDR3 sequence is CSVGPDRGHYGYTF. The CDR3 DNA follows: TGCAGCGTTGGCCCGGACAGGGGGCACTATGGCTACACCTTC.

The chain has TRBV14 and TRBJ1-3; possible D gene TRBD1, 5 bases. The germline CDR1 and CDR2 sequences are SGHDN and FVKESK. Trimming took 3 bases from V and 4 from J, leaving 10 bases between them. There are 14 residues in the CDR3. This chain's CDR3 is CASSHGTAGNTIYF. CDR3 sequence (DNA): TGTGCCAGCAGCCACGGGACTGCCGGAAACACCATATATTTT.

There are a few counts of this clonotype. The chain recombines TRBV7-8 with TRBJ2-1; D might be TRBD2 (6 bases). This CDR3 has 15 amino acids. The V gene lost 6 bases and the J gene lost 0 bases, with 12 bases spanning the gap. CDR1 SGHVS and CDR2 FQNEAQ come from the germline V gene. This chain's CDR3 is CASRLASDSYNEQFF. In DNA, the CDR3 is TGTGCCAGCAGGCTAGCGTCTGACTCCTACAATGAGCAGTTCTTC.

This clonotype was picked up many times. The rearrangement links TRBV20-1 to TRBJ2-7, with TRBD1 identical over 8 bases. The CDR3 is 16 amino acids. Looked up from germline, CDR1 is DFQATT and CDR2 is SNEGSKA (reference sequence). V shed 3 bases and J 3 bases; nucleotides not matched to a gene: 13. As DNA, the CDR3 is TGCAGTGCTAGGTTCCCCTCCGGGACAGGCATCTACGAGCAGTACTTC. Translating it yields CSARFPSGTGIYEQYF.

V usage is TRBV7-2 and J usage is TRBJ2-4; 12 bases are shared with TRBD1. CDR1 is SGHTA and CDR2 is FQGNSA in the germline V gene. The V segment lost 3 bases and the J segment 5 bases; nucleotides outside the gene matches: 2. This CDR3 region has 15 residues. The CDR3 protein is CASSLGQGAENIQYF. The CDR3 coding sequence is TGTGCCAGCAGCTTGGGACAGGGGGCTGAAAACATTCAGTACTTC.

This clonotype came up many times. The rearrangement links TRBV6-1 to TRBJ2-5, with 7 nucleotides matching TRBD2. Germline CDR1 MNHNS, CDR2 SASEGT. V lost 7 bases and J lost 0; bases outside the gene matches: 2. This CDR3 region has 13 residues. CDR3 loop: CASKLANQETQYF. CDR3 DNA: TGTGCCAGCAAACTAGCGAACCAAGAGACCCAGTACTTC.

The chain employs TRBV7-3 and TRBJ2-1; TRBD2 matches 8 bases. V was pared by 6 bases and J by 5 bases, with 6 bases of the junction left unmatched. The CDR3 runs 14 residues. The germline V gene has CDR1 SGHTA and CDR2 FQGTGA. The CDR3 loop is CASSDSGAHNEQFF. CDR3 DNA: TGTGCCAGCAGTGATAGCGGGGCTCACAATGAGCAGTTCTTC.

This clonotype was counted ten times or more. The genes are TRBV29-1 and TRBJ1-2; TRBD1 might be the D (6 bases). The CDR3 runs 11 residues. The germline gives CDR1 SQVTM, CDR2 ANQGSEA. Trimming left V 4 bases short and J 6 bases short, with 9 bases between. Here the CDR3 DNA reads TGCAGCGTTGTAGGGGGTGATGGCTACACCTTC. Its translation: CSVVGGDGYTF. Full variable domain (remainder filled in from reference TRBV29-1 and TRBJ1-2): SAVISQKPSRDICQRGTSLTIQCQVDSQVTMMFWYRQQPGQSLTLIATANQGSEATYESGFVIDKFPISRPNLTFSTLTVSNMSPEDSSIYLCSVVGGDGYTFGSGTRLTVV.